This paragraph reports one TCR beta chain. Its antigen is unknown. PCR involved 60 Vbeta and 13 Jbeta primers. The assay was immunoSEQ multiplex PCR, and TCRdb's table has in-frame clones only and misses some. The sample table includes approximately 120,000 clones. Germline CDR1 is GTSNPN and CDR2 is SVGIG (reference sequence). Trimming left V 3 bases short and J 6 bases short, with 15 bases between. The CDR3 has 14 residues. The data stem from a study of cytomegalovirus exposure and HLA in healthy donors. Study outcomes and limitations: Many donors carried some public TCRs, although rarity characterized most TCR sequences. With further analysis later on, most CMV-associated TCR beta chains appeared HLA-restricted.

The clonotype originates from a man between 18 and 29 years old in good health and CMV-seronegative. The chain combines TRBV30 with TRBJ2-1, with a tentative D call TRBD1 (7 bases). The specimen sequenced was PBMCs. CDR3 residues: CAWSRQGLANEQFF. CDR3 nucleotides: TGTGCCTGGAGCCGACAGGGACTCGCCAATGAGCAGTTCTTC.